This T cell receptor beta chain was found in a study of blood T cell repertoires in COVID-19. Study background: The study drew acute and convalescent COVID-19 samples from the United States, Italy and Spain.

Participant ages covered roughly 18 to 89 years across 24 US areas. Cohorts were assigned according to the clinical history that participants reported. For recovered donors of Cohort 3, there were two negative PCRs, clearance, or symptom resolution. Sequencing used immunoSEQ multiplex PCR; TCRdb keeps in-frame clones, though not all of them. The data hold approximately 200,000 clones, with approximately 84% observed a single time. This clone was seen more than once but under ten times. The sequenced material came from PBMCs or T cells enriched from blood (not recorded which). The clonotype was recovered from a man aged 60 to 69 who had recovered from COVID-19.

The CDR3 sequence: CASSQILSSGYEQYF. The CDR3 bases are TGTGCCAGCAGCCAAATACTCTCCTCAGGCTACGAGCAGTACTTC. The rearrangement uses TRBV3-1 (or the pseudogene TRBV3-2) and TRBJ2-7; no clear D gene. V was clipped by 2 bases and J by 3 bases, with 14 bases between them. Germline V gives CDR1 LGHDT, CDR2 YNNKEL (reference sequence). This CDR3 is 15 amino acids long.